The next 24 T cell receptor beta chains were all read from a single sample in a study of blood T cell repertoires in COVID-19. TCRdb keeps only in-frame clones here, not all; method: immunoSEQ multiplex PCR. The sample lists around 220,000 clones; around 80% were seen once. Sequencing input: peripheral blood. These receptors were taken from a man younger than 40 with active or convalescent COVID-19.

The genes are TRBV30 and TRBJ1-2, with 10 bases identical to TRBD1. Losses at the gene ends were 4 bases for V and 7 bases for J; bases not matched to a gene: 15. Germline lookup yields CDR1 GTSNPN and CDR2 SVGIG (reference sequence). The length of the CDR3 is 16 residues. CDR3 region: CAWTRGRQGASGGYTF. CDR3 DNA sequence: TGTGCCTGGACTCGGGGGAGACAGGGGGCTTCTGGTGGCTACACCTTC.

V and J are TRBV5-4 and TRBJ2-5, with 9 nucleotides matching TRBD2. The CDR3 covers 15 residues. J was trimmed by 1 base and V by 2 bases; bases with no gene match: 3. CDR1 is SGHNT, CDR2 YYREEE, per germline (reference sequence). The CDR3 nucleotides are TGTGCCAGCAGCTTAGGACTAGCGTCCCAAGAGACCCAGTACTTC. It specifies CASSLGLASQETQYF.

This chain joins TRBV6-5 and TRBJ1-2; perhaps TRBD1 as D (6 bases). The CDR3 consists of 11 residues. Trimming left V 6 bases short and J 6 bases short, with 8 bases between. CDR1 MNHEY and CDR2 SVGAGI come from the germline V gene. This CDR3 reads CASSPGDGYTF. The DNA of the CDR3 is TGTGCCAGCAGCCCAGGGGATGGCTACACCTTC.

This clone was counted a few times. The V call is TRBV4-2, the J call TRBJ2-7; unclear D gene. The V gene lost 1 base and the J gene lost 6 bases, with 19 bases spanning the gap. The germline V gene encodes CDR1 LGHNA and CDR2 YNFKEQ. This CDR3 spans 16 amino acids. The CDR3: CASSQGVAGPQLEQYF. For the CDR3, the DNA is TGTGCCAGCAGCCAAGGGGTTGCTGGGCCACAACTCGAGCAGTACTTC.

The chain recombines TRBV6-2 or TRBV6-3 with TRBJ2-4; TRBD2 aligns across 7 bases. Trimming took 2 bases from V and 0 from J; bases not matched to a gene: 1. This CDR3 region has 15 residues. Germline V CDR1 and CDR2: MNHEY, SVGEGT. CDR3 DNA: TGTGCCAGCAGTTACGGGGGGGGAGCCAAAAACATTCAGTACTTC. Translation: CASSYGGGAKNIQYF.

This clone was seen a few times. The chain has TRBV10-3 and TRBJ1-1, with TRBD1 identical over 11 bases. CDR3 size: 14 residues. From germline, CDR1 is ENHRY and CDR2 SYGVKD. After removal of 6 bases from V and 0 bases from J, the junction contained 0 bases not matched to a gene. The DNA of the CDR3 is TGTGCCATCAGGGGACAGGGGGTGAACACTGAAGCTTTCTTT. It specifies CAIRGQGVNTEAFF.

In this sample, this clone turned up once. The genes are TRBV7-2 and TRBJ1-3; the D gene is possibly TRBD1 (5 bases). The V gene's germline CDR1 is SGHTA and CDR2 FQGNSA. The CDR3 is made up of 15 amino acids. Trimming cost V 1 base and J 2 bases, with 9 bases left between them. The CDR3 DNA reads as TGTGCCAGCAGCTTAGTTAGCAGGGCTGGAAACACCATATATTTT. Encoded protein: CASSLVSRAGNTIYF.

This clone was counted a single time. The chain has TRBV7-6 and TRBJ2-2; 7 nucleotides align to TRBD1. The ends lost 7 bases at V and 2 bases at J; junction bases unmatched: 7. CDR3 size: 15 residues. Germline CDR1 reads SGHVS; CDR2 reads FNYEAQ. Here the CDR3 DNA reads TGTGCCAGCACCGTAAAGGGGGCCAACACCGGGGAGCTGTTTTTT. Protein product: CASTVKGANTGELFF.

Note on this clone: Other DNA variants within this sample encode the same CDR3. This sequence joins TRBV7-2 and TRBJ2-5; D possibly corresponds to TRBD1 (5 bases). The CDR3 has 14 residues. V was cut by 0 bases and J by 5 bases, with 10 bases left in between. From germline, CDR1 is SGHTA and CDR2 FQGNSA. The DNA of the CDR3 is TGTGCCAGCAGCTTAGCGGGGCCTAGGGAGACCCAGTACTTC. Protein: CASSLAGPRETQYF. Full variable domain (outside the CDR3, taken from reference TRBV7-2 and TRBJ2-5): GAGVSQSPSNKVTEKGKDVELRCDPISGHTALYWYRQSLGQGLEFLIYFQGNSAPDKSGLPSDRFSAERTGGSVSTLTIQRTQQEDSAVYLCASSLAGPRETQYFGPGTRLLVL.

The CDR3 region has the DNA TGCGCCAGCAGCCAAGTTCCGGGACTACCTAGCACAGATACGCAGTATTTT. This codes for CASSQVPGLPSTDTQYF. The gene calls are TRBV4-1 and TRBJ2-3; 7 nucleotides line up with TRBD2. Trimming removed 1 base from V and 0 bases from J; junction bases left unmatched: 7. CDR1 is MGHRA and CDR2 is YSYEKL in the germline V gene. CDR3 length: 17 residues.

This clone was counted once. The rearrangement joins TRBV9 to TRBJ1-5; D possibly corresponds to TRBD1 (6 bases). Trimming left V 2 bases short and J 3 bases short, with 9 bases between. In germline, CDR1 is SGDLS, CDR2 YYNGEE. This CDR3 has 14 residues. The DNA for the CDR3 is TGTGCCAGCAGCGTGACAGGATCCAATCAGCCCCAGCATTTT. It encodes CASSVTGSNQPQHF.

The chain uses TRBV4-2 and TRBJ1-6, with TRBD1 as a possible D gene (5 bases). V gave up 0 bases and J gave up 6 bases, with 9 bases separating them. CDR3 size: 15 residues. Per the germline V gene, CDR1 is LGHNA and CDR2 is YNFKEQ. The CDR3 spells CASSQEVTVNSPLHF. In nucleotides, the CDR3 is TGTGCCAGCAGCCAAGAGGTGACAGTTAATTCACCCCTCCACTTT.

V usage is TRBV29-1 and J usage is TRBJ2-3; no definite D call. V dropped 2 bases and J dropped 1 base, with 7 bases sitting between them. Germline loops: CDR1 SQVTM, CDR2 ANQGSEA. The CDR3 consists of 13 residues. The CDR3 region is CSVELLGTDTQYF. CDR3 coding DNA: TGCAGCGTTGAACTCCTCGGCACAGATACGCAGTATTTT.

CDR3 in amino acids: CASSLLGRGLSYEQYF. Here the CDR3 DNA reads TGTGCCAGCAGCTTACTCGGCAGGGGGTTAAGTTACGAGCAGTACTTC. The chain links TRBV7-2 to TRBJ2-7; TRBD1 agrees at 7 bases. The CDR3 has 16 amino acids. In germline, CDR1 is SGHTA, CDR2 FQGNSA. V shed 2 bases and J 4 bases; nucleotides not matched to a gene: 11.

The chain employs TRBV25-1 and TRBJ2-4; D uncertain. Germline V lookup: CDR1 MGHDK, CDR2 SYGVNS. V lost 6 bases and J lost 0, with 3 bases in between. The CDR3 loop spans 12 amino acids. The CDR3 is CASSLAKNIQYF. CDR3 DNA sequence: TGTGCCAGCAGCCTAGCCAAAAACATTCAGTACTTC.

This clone was detected only once. This sequence joins TRBV3-1 (or the pseudogene TRBV3-2) and TRBJ2-7; 12 bases are a match to TRBD2. The germline V gene encodes CDR1 LGHDT and CDR2 YNNKEL (reference sequence). V was clipped by 0 bases and J by 7 bases; unmatched bases: 4. The CDR3 is 15 amino acids. CDR3 in amino acids: CASSQEWLAGGEQYF. For the CDR3, the DNA is TGTGCCAGCAGCCAAGAATGGCTAGCGGGGGGGGAGCAGTACTTC.

This chain links TRBV5-6 with TRBJ2-5; 13 nucleotides match TRBD2. Losses at the gene ends were 4 bases for V and 4 bases for J; bases not matched to a gene: 4. In germline, CDR1 is SGHDT, CDR2 YYEEEE. CDR3 length equals 15 residues. CDR3 sequence: CASSPLAGGRETQYF. In DNA, the CDR3 is TGTGCCAGCAGCCCACTAGCGGGAGGGAGAGAGACCCAGTACTTC.

The chain is built from TRBV9 and TRBJ2-2, with D possibly TRBD2 on 6 matching bases. CDR1 and CDR2 (germline): SGDLS, YYNGEE. This CDR3 spans 17 amino acids. Trimming cost V 0 bases and J 3 bases, with 15 bases left between them. CDR3 in DNA: TGTGCCAGCAGCGTAGTGGCGGGGCCCGGGGACACCGGGGAGCTGTTTTTT. It encodes CASSVVAGPGDTGELFF. The variable domain in full, with the rest retrieved from reference TRBV9 and TRBJ2-2, is DSGVTQTPKHLITATGQRVTLRCSPRSGDLSVYWYQQSLDQGLQFLIQYYNGEERAKGNILERFSAQQFPDLHSELNLSSLELGDSALYFCASSVVAGPGDTGELFFGEGSRLTVL.

The V gene is TRBV5-1, the J gene TRBJ2-3; 9 positions agree with TRBD2. The CDR3 sequence is 15 residues long. J gave up 6 bases and V 0 bases, and 5 bases lay outside the gene matches. Germline-derived CDR1 and CDR2 are SGHRS and YFSETQ. The CDR3 coding sequence is TGCGCCAGCAGCTTGGCGCGGGGGGGGCTGGATACGCAGTATTTT. Its protein product is CASSLARGGLDTQYF.

The chain carries TRBV7-2 and TRBJ2-4, with TRBD1 matching over 9 bases. The CDR3 has 15 residues. Germline trimming cut 3 bases from V and 7 bases from J; bases unmatched to any gene: 7. The V gene's germline CDR1 is SGHTA and CDR2 FQGNSA. The DNA of the CDR3 is TGTGCCAGCAGCTTCGGGACAGGGATACGGAACATTCAGTACTTC. Amino acid sequence: CASSFGTGIRNIQYF.

The chain recombines TRBV5-1 with TRBJ2-7; D gene ambiguous. The germline V gene has CDR1 SGHRS and CDR2 YFSETQ. The CDR3 contains 14 residues. The V and J ends lost 0 bases and 7 bases respectively, with 14 bases between them. The DNA of the CDR3 is TGCGCCAGCAGCTTGGGACTTCCCAGTCGGGAGCAGTACTTC. Translating it yields CASSLGLPSREQYF. Variable domain in full (rest from reference TRBV5-1 and TRBJ2-7): KAGVTQTPRYLIKTRGQQVTLSCSPISGHRSVSWYQQTPGQGLQFLFEYFSETQRNKGNFPGRFSGRQFSNSRSEMNVSTLELGDSALYLCASSLGLPSREQYFGPGTRLTVT.

This chain connects TRBV6-5 to TRBJ2-3, with 14 bases identical to TRBD2. In germline, CDR1 is MNHEY, CDR2 SVGAGI. The CDR3 length is 15 residues. V lost 6 bases and J lost 4; bases outside the gene matches: 3. CDR3 sequence reads: CASRRGLAGADTQYF. As DNA, the CDR3 is TGTGCCAGCAGAAGGGGACTAGCGGGGGCAGATACGCAGTATTTT.

CDR3 sequence: CASSRDGGNSGGGYNEQFF. CDR3 coding DNA: TGCGCCAGCAGCCGGGACGGTGGGAACAGCGGGGGGGGTTACAATGAGCAGTTCTTC. V is TRBV4-3 and J is TRBJ2-1, with 10 bases aligning to TRBD2. The junction had 16 bases not matched to a gene; V was cut back by 4 bases and J by 4 bases. Germline loops: CDR1 LGHNA, CDR2 YSLEER. This CDR3 is 19 amino acids long.

The rearrangement uses TRBV12-3 or TRBV12-4 and TRBJ1-1; D is ambiguous. The CDR3 runs 13 residues. The V and J ends lost 4 bases and 1 base respectively, with 7 bases between them. The CDR3 coding sequence is TGTGCCAGCAGTTGGGCCAAGAACACTGAAGCTTTCTTT. Amino acids: CASSWAKNTEAFF.